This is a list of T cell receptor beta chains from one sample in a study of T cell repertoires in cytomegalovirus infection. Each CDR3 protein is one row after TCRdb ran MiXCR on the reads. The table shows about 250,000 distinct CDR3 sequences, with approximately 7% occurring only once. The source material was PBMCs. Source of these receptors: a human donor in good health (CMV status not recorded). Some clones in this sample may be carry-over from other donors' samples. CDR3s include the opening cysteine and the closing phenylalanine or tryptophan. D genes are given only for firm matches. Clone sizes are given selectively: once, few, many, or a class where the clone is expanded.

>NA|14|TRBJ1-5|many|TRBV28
CASSLRDIDQPQHF
TGTGCCAGCAGTTTACGGGACATCGATCAGCCCCAGCATTTT
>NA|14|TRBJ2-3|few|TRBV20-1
CSARDYDRTDTQYF
TGCAGTGCTAGAGACTACGACCGCACAGATACGCAGTATTTT
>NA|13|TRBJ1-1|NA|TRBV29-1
CSVGRTYEREAFF
TGCAGCGTTGGGAGGACGTACGAGAGGGAAGCTTTCTTT
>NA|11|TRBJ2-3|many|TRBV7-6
CASSPLDTQYF
TGTGCCAGCAGCCCTCTAGATACGCAGTATTTT
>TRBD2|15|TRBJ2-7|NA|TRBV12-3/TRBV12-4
CASSFGIGTSYEQYF
TGTGCCAGCAGTTTTGGGATCGGGACTAGCTACGAGCAGTACTTC
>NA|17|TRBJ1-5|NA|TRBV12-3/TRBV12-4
CASSLFGGRLANQPQRF
TGTGCCAGCAGTTTGTTTGGGGGACGGTTAGCAAATCAGCCCCAGCGTTTT
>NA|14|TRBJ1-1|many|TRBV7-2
CASSPFGPGTEAFF
TGTGCCAGCAGCCCCTTTGGACCGGGCACTGAAGCTTTCTTT
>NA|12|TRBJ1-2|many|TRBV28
CASSDRTRGYTF
TGTGCCAGCAGCGACAGAACCAGGGGCTACACCTTC
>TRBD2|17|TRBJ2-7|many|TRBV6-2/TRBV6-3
CASSYSTSGDNSYEQYF
TGTGCCAGCAGTTACTCGACTAGCGGGGATAACTCCTACGAGCAGTACTTC
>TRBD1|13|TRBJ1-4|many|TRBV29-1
CSGLAQGNEKLFF
TGCAGCGGCCTGGCACAGGGGAACGAAAAACTGTTTTTT
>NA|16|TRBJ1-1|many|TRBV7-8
CASSPGWGPENTEAFF
TGTGCCAGCAGCCCCGGTTGGGGGCCCGAAAACACTGAAGCTTTCTTT